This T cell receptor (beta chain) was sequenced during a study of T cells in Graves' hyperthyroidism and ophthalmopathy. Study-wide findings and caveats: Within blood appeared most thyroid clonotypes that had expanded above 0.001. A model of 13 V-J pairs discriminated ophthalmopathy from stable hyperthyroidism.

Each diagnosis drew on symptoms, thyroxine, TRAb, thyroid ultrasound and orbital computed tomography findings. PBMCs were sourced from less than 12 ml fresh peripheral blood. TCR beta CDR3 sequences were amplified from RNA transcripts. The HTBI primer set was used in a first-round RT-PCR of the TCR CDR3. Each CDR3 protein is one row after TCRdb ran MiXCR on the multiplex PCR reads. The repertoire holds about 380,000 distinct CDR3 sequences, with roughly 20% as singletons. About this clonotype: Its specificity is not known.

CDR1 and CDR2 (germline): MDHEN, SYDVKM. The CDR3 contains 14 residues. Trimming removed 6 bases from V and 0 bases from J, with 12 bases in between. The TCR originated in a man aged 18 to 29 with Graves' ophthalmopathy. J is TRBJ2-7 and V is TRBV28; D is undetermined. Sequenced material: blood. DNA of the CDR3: TGTGCCAGCAGCCGCCCTACCGGCTCCTACGAGCAGTACTTC. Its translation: CASSRPTGSYEQYF.